These 13 T cell receptor beta chains originate from one sample sequenced in a study of T cells after yellow fever vaccination. TCRdb reanalysed the 5' RACE reads using MiXCR and keeps one entry per CDR3 protein. The table records 200,000 to 300,000 distinct CDR3 sequences, approximately 6.8% of them present only once. Sequenced here: CD4+ T cells sorted from PBMCs, sampled on the day of the yellow fever booster vaccination. The receptors were gathered from a man between 25 and 39 years old who received the YFV17D yellow fever vaccine.

This clonotype was detected only a few times. This chain joins TRBV6-5 and TRBJ2-7; 9 bases align to TRBD1. The germline CDR1 and CDR2 sequences are MNHEY and SVGAGI. The CDR3 runs 17 residues. J was trimmed by 3 bases and V by 0 bases; bases with no gene match: 9. This chain's CDR3 is CASSYSFRTGVFYEQYF. The CDR3 nucleotides read TGTGCCAGCAGTTACTCGTTCCGGACAGGGGTATTCTACGAGCAGTACTTC.

The sample holds many counts of this clonotype. The CDR3 DNA is TGTGCCAGCAGTGTAACAGGGAGGCCTCGGTATGGCTACACCTTC. Its translation: CASSVTGRPRYGYTF. This chain links TRBV27 with TRBJ1-2; possibly TRBD1 for D (6 bases). This CDR3 has 15 amino acids. V gave up 5 bases and J gave up 5 bases, with 18 bases separating them. In germline, CDR1 is MNHEY, CDR2 SMNVEV (reference sequence).

The V call is TRBV18, the J call TRBJ1-1; 7 bases align to TRBD1. Germline lookup yields CDR1 KGHSH and CDR2 LQKENI. V was pared by 4 bases and J by 0 bases, with 8 bases of the junction left unmatched. The CDR3 loop spans 16 amino acids. The CDR3 DNA reads as TGTGCCAGCTCACGAGGAAGGACAGGACTGAACACTGAAGCTTTCTTT. It encodes CASSRGRTGLNTEAFF.

This clonotype has a count of ten or more. The rearrangement links TRBV5-1 to TRBJ2-7, with D perhaps TRBD2 (6 bases). V lost 7 bases to trimming and J lost 0 bases, with 17 bases between them. Germline-derived CDR1 and CDR2 are SGHRS and YFSETQ. The CDR3 is 15 amino acids. CDR3 DNA: TGCGCCAGCGGGGACGGCGGGACCTTCTCCTACGAGCAGTACTTC. It yields the protein CASGDGGTFSYEQYF.

In this sample, this clonotype turned up a few times. The genes are TRBV6-1 and TRBJ2-1; 7 bases fit TRBD2. This CDR3 has 15 residues. V gave up 10 bases and J gave up 0 bases; unmatched junction bases: 9. Germline V gives CDR1 MNHNS, CDR2 SASEGT. The CDR3 region has the DNA TGTGCCACCCATAGCGGGTCGAGCTCCTACAATGAGCAGTTCTTC. Its translation: CATHSGSSSYNEQFF.

The sample holds many counts of this clonotype. The chain is built from TRBV5-5 and TRBJ2-2; D is perhaps TRBD1 (6 bases). This CDR3 is built from 16 residues. The V end was cut by 0 bases, the J end by 4 bases, with 13 bases between. Germline V CDR1 and CDR2: SGHKS, YYEKEE (reference sequence). The CDR3 DNA reads TGTGCCAGCAGCTTGGCCCAGGGGTGGGCCACCGGGGAGCTGTTTTTT. Translation: CASSLAQGWATGELFF.

The chain employs TRBV5-8 and TRBJ2-1; no clear D gene. This CDR3 contains 13 residues. Germline V lookup: CDR1 SGHTS, CDR2 YDEGEE. V was shortened by 2 bases and J by 6 bases, with 9 bases between the two germline ends. CDR3 in DNA: TGTGCCAGCAGCTTACAGAAGGCCAATGAGCAGTTCTTC. Protein product: CASSLQKANEQFF.

This clonotype was seen only a few times. The CDR3 is CASSDFLAGEQFF. The CDR3 DNA sequence: TGTGCCAGCAGTGACTTCCTAGCGGGGGAGCAGTTCTTC. The J gene is TRBJ2-1, the V gene TRBV25-1, with 9 bases matching TRBD2. Germline V CDR1 and CDR2: MGHDK, SYGVNS. V lost 3 bases and J lost 10; bases outside the gene matches: 4. The CDR3 totals 13 residues.

This clonotype was recorded many times. The V and J genes are TRBV12-3 or TRBV12-4 and TRBJ1-2; TRBD1 aligns across 7 bases. With 5 bases clipped from V and 1 base from J, the junction kept 1 base outside the gene matches. The CDR3 spans 13 residues. CDR3 sequence (DNA): TGTGCCAGCAGTCGGGACAGTAACTATGGCTACACCTTC. This encodes CASSRDSNYGYTF.

This clonotype was recorded a few times. The chain joins TRBV7-2 to TRBJ1-6, with 11 bases fitting TRBD1. This CDR3 is built from 15 residues. The V gene end was trimmed by 6 bases and the J gene end by 10 bases; junction bases not matched to a gene: 8. Germline V lookup: CDR1 SGHTA, CDR2 FQGNSA. Here the CDR3 DNA reads TGTGCCAGCAGTATCTCGGACAGGGGGCAATCACCCCTCCACTTT. Protein product: CASSISDRGQSPLHF.

The V and J genes are TRBV7-3 and TRBJ2-1; D is ambiguous. V gave up 0 bases and J gave up 9 bases, with 9 bases separating them. The CDR3 length is 13 residues. The germline V gene has CDR1 SGHTA and CDR2 FQGTGA. The CDR3: CASSLTLRSEQFF. The CDR3 DNA follows: TGTGCCAGCAGCTTAACGTTGCGTAGTGAGCAGTTCTTC.

This clonotype was seen only a few times. The V call is TRBV7-2, the J call TRBJ2-5, with 9 bases lining up with TRBD2. Germline loops: CDR1 SGHTA, CDR2 FQGNSA. The ends lost 2 bases at V and 8 bases at J; junction bases unmatched: 9. The CDR3 runs to 15 residues. The CDR3 spells CASSLTHGGGGTQYF. The CDR3 DNA follows: TGTGCCAGCAGCTTAACCCACGGCGGGGGGGGTACCCAGTACTTC.

This clonotype was seen only a few times. The chain joins TRBV9 to TRBJ1-5, with TRBD1 matching 8 bases. The CDR3 covers 15 residues. The V gene end was trimmed by 0 bases and the J gene end by 6 bases; junction bases not matched to a gene: 5. In germline, CDR1 is SGDLS, CDR2 YYNGEE. DNA for the CDR3: TGTGCCAGCAGCGTAGGGCAGGGGGCGGGTCAGCCCCAGCATTTT. Residues: CASSVGQGAGQPQHF.